This TCR beta chain comes out of a study of cytomegalovirus exposure and HLA in healthy donors. PCR was performed using 60 Vbeta and 13 Jbeta primers. Measured with immunoSEQ multiplex PCR; TCRdb has only the in-frame clones, and not every one. Of over 90,000 clones listed, roughly 77% are singletons. The CDR3 has 15 amino acids. Trimming cost V 1 base and J 4 bases, with 13 bases left between them. CDR1 and CDR2 from the germline V gene are LNHNV and YYDKDF (reference sequence). The specimen was PBMCs. This TCR was recovered from a woman between 18 and 30 years old in good health and CMV-seropositive. V and J are TRBV15 and TRBJ1-1; possible D gene TRBD1, 5 bases. CDR3 coding DNA: TGTGCCACCAGCAGAGTAAGGTCAGGGCCCACTGAAGCTTTCTTT. It is translated as CATSRVRSGPTEAFF.